One and the same sample provided the 11 T cell receptor beta chains below, sequenced in a study of identical twins. TCRdb itself ran the 5' RACE reads through MiXCR, one entry per CDR3 protein. The sample has a few hundred thousand distinct CDR3 sequences; around 8.8% are singletons. The same sample was also studied in work on yellow fever vaccine responses in identical twins.

Sample: CD8+ T cells sorted from blood. These receptors all stem from a woman under 30 in good health.

V usage is TRBV6-1 and J usage is TRBJ2-6, with D hard to call. Trimming stripped 2 bases from V and 0 bases from J, with 8 bases between. The CDR3 covers 16 residues. Germline V gene data show CDR1 as MNHNS and CDR2 as SASEGT. The CDR3 spells CASSENEASGANVLTF. The DNA for the CDR3 is TGTGCCAGCAGTGAAAATGAGGCCTCTGGGGCCAACGTCCTGACTTTC.

The V call is TRBV4-1, the J call TRBJ1-1; D call uncertain. This CDR3 is 13 amino acids long. V lost 1 base and J lost 5, with 8 bases in between. CDR1 and CDR2 (germline): MGHRA, YSYEKL. The CDR3 region is CASSQGYVTEAFF. CDR3 bases: TGCGCCAGCAGCCAAGGTTACGTAACTGAAGCTTTCTTT.

This clonotype was detected ten times or more. The conserved phenylalanine or tryptophan is not found at the CDR3 terminus, so this likely reflects a read error. The limits of the CDR3 on the DNA are not certain, so only TCRdb's listed CDR3 is given. V usage is TRBV20-1 and J usage is TRBJ2-1; TRBD2 reflects the table's D call only, with no check against the DNA. CDR1 is DFQATT, CDR2 SNEGSKA, per germline (reference sequence). The CDR3 comprises 10 residues, both ends counted. The chain's CDR3 is CSARELGLFL.

The rearrangement uses TRBV18 and TRBJ1-1; D not resolved. The CDR3 has 14 amino acids. Trimming removed 3 bases at V and 1 base at J, with 9 bases between. CDR1 and CDR2 (germline): KGHSH, LQKENI. Here the CDR3 DNA reads TGTGCCAGCTCACCCATAGGAACGAACACTGAAGCTTTCTTT. Translating gives CASSPIGTNTEAFF. Looking up the rest from reference TRBV18 and TRBJ1-1 gives the full variable domain: NAGVMQNPRHLVRRRGQEARLRCSPMKGHSHVYWYRQLPEEGLKFMVYLQKENIIDESGMPKERFSAEFPKEGPSILRIQQVVRGDSAAYFCASSPIGTNTEAFFGQGTRLTVV.

The sample holds many counts of this clonotype. The chain joins TRBV29-1 to TRBJ2-7; the D is unclear. Germline V gene data show CDR1 as SQVTM and CDR2 as ANQGSEA. The CDR3 loop spans 12 amino acids. Trimming took off 1 base at V and 7 bases at J, with 11 bases between the two ends. The DNA of the CDR3 is TGCAGCGTTGAAGTCTTATCAGGAGAGCAGTACTTC. It encodes CSVEVLSGEQYF.

This clonotype was detected only a few times. V usage is TRBV5-6 and J usage is TRBJ2-1; D is unresolved. CDR3 length equals 13 residues. Per germline, CDR1 SGHDT and CDR2 YYEEEE. Trimming pared 3 bases from V and 9 bases from J, leaving 13 bases between. CDR3 sequence: CASSSVESTEQFF. CDR3 nucleotide sequence: TGTGCCAGCAGCTCCGTCGAGAGCACTGAGCAGTTCTTC.

The chain uses TRBV6-1 and TRBJ2-1; 13 bases line up with TRBD2. The V gene end was trimmed by 5 bases and the J gene end by 8 bases; junction bases not matched to a gene: 12. The CDR3 sequence is 17 residues long. Germline-derived CDR1 and CDR2 are MNHNS and SASEGT. CDR3 sequence (DNA): TGTGCCAGCAGTCCACCTACCTGGACTAGCGGGAGTGATGAGCAGTTCTTC. Amino acids: CASSPPTWTSGSDEQFF.

This clonotype has just a few counts. V is TRBV15 and J is TRBJ2-7; D uncertain. The CDR3 runs 15 residues. CDR1 and CDR2 (germline): LNHNV, YYDKDF (reference sequence). The V and J ends lost 1 base and 2 bases respectively, with 12 bases between them. The CDR3 DNA is TGTGCCACCAGCAGAGTACCTCTTGGTCCCTACGAGCAGTACTTC. Its translation: CATSRVPLGPYEQYF.

This chain joins TRBV4-2 and TRBJ2-7; weak D call: TRBD1 (5 bases). Germline CDR1 LGHNA, CDR2 YNFKEQ. V shed 0 bases and J shed 2 bases, with 14 bases lying between them. The CDR3 sequence is 16 residues long. Here the CDR3 DNA reads TGTGCCAGCAGCCAAGAGACAGCTCCCGACCCCTACGAGCAGTACTTC. Translated: CASSQETAPDPYEQYF.

Many counts were recorded for this clonotype. V gene TRBV5-1 combines with J gene TRBJ1-1; perhaps TRBD1 as D (5 bases). This CDR3 has 15 residues. Per the germline V gene, CDR1 is SGHRS and CDR2 is YFSETQ. The V and J ends lost 0 bases and 4 bases respectively, with 13 bases between them. CDR3 DNA sequence: TGCGCCAGCAGCTTGGAAGCAGGGCTCGGCACTGAAGCTTTCTTT. This sequence encodes CASSLEAGLGTEAFF.

This clonotype occurred many times. The rearrangement links TRBV14 to TRBJ2-1; 10 positions agree with TRBD2. This CDR3 region has 18 residues. Germline values: CDR1 SGHDN, CDR2 FVKESK. V lost 0 bases to trimming and J lost 3 bases; unmatched junction nucleotides: 8. The CDR3 nucleotides are TGTGCCAGCAGCCAAGATGGGAGCGGGAGGGGAATCTACAATGAGCAGTTCTTC. Its translation is CASSQDGSGRGIYNEQFF.